This is a list of T cell receptor beta chains from one sample in a study of blood T cell repertoires in COVID-19. The table came from immunoSEQ multiplex PCR; TCRdb's copy has only in-frame clones and leaves some out. Among approximately 200,000 clones listed, 80% to 85% were seen once. Sequencing was carried out using peripheral blood. These receptors were collected from a woman older than 75 with COVID-19, enrolled during active disease. Each CDR3 is given with its conserved first and last residue. A D gene is named only where the DNA matches it firmly. A clone size is listed for some rows: how often the clone was seen (once, few, many), or a class if it is expanded.

TRBD2,.,TRBJ2-1,TRBV10-1,CASSPPGAGGQGRNEQFF,TGCGCCAGCAGCCCCCCGGGAGCGGGGGGTCAAGGGCGCAATGAGCAGTTCTTC
TRBD1,.,TRBJ1-4,TRBV2,CASSDAGTGREKLFF,TGTGCCAGCAGTGACGCCGGGACAGGGAGGGAAAAACTGTTTTTT
TRBD1,.,TRBJ1-3,TRBV27,CASRRDRGSGNTIYF,TGTGCCAGTCGCCGGGACAGGGGATCTGGAAACACCATATATTTT
.,.,TRBJ2-1,TRBV5-1,CASSLELAGHNEQFF,TGCGCCAGCAGCTTGGAGTTGGCTGGGCACAATGAGCAGTTCTTC
.,.,TRBJ1-2,TRBV24-1,CATSDPGVRSGGYTF,TGTGCCACCAGTGACCCAGGGGTGAGATCGGGGGGCTACACCTTC
.,.,TRBJ2-5,TRBV6-2/TRBV6-3,CASSPGLLYQETQYF,TGTGCCAGCAGCCCCGGACTCCTGTACCAAGAGACCCAGTACTTC
.,few,TRBJ2-2,TRBV2,CASSEGGNTGELFF,TGTGCCAGCAGTGAGGGGGGGAACACCGGGGAGCTGTTTTTT
TRBD2,once,TRBJ2-1,TRBV27,CASSLGTSVDNEQFF,TGTGCCAGCAGTTTAGGGACTAGCGTTGACAATGAGCAGTTCTTC
TRBD1,few,TRBJ2-7,TRBV15,CATSRGTGQGDREQYF,TGTGCCACCAGCAGGGGTACTGGACAGGGCGATAGGGAGCAGTACTTC
.,.,TRBJ2-7,TRBV19,CASSISLGGALGEQYF,TGTGCCAGTAGTATAAGCCTCGGGGGAGCCCTAGGCGAGCAGTACTTC
.,few,TRBJ1-4,TRBV19,CASARTNGAEKLFF,TGTGCCAGTGCCAGGACAAATGGGGCTGAAAAACTGTTTTTT
TRBD2,few,TRBJ2-2,TRBV7-9,CASSRSIGLAGFTGELFF,TGTGCCAGCAGCAGATCGATAGGACTAGCAGGGTTTACCGGGGAGCTGTTTTTT
.,.,TRBJ2-2,TRBV25-1,CASRLTGELFF,TGTGCCAGCAGACTCACCGGGGAGCTGTTTTTT
.,.,TRBJ1-1,TRBV18,CASSPGTVNTEAFF,TGTGCCAGCTCACCAGGCACCGTGAACACTGAAGCTTTCTTT
TRBD1,.,TRBJ1-6,TRBV6-5,CASSRDRPPNSPLHF,TGTGCCAGCAGTCGGGACAGACCTCCTAATTCACCCCTCCACTTT
.,.,TRBJ1-2,TRBV9,CASSDKGVLTGAGKDGYTF,TGTGCCAGCAGCGACAAAGGAGTATTAACGGGCGCAGGGAAGGATGGCTACACCTTC
TRBD1,few,TRBJ2-7,TRBV6-2/TRBV6-3,CASSSPGTGYYEQYF,TGTGCCAGCAGTTCCCCCGGGACAGGCTACTACGAGCAGTACTTC
.,few,TRBJ1-2,TRBV19,CASSEPSIANYGYTF,TGTGCCAGTAGTGAACCCTCCATAGCTAACTATGGCTACACCTTC
.,.,TRBJ1-1,TRBV28,CASSPPLGQLREAFF,TGTGCCAGCAGTCCCCCCCTCGGACAGCTCAGGGAAGCTTTCTTT
.,.,TRBJ1-5,TRBV28,CASSLGMLGNQPQHF,TGTGCCAGCAGTTTAGGCATGTTGGGCAATCAGCCCCAGCATTTT
TRBD1,.,TRBJ1-6,TRBV4-1,CASSQDLTGGNSPLHF,TGCGCCAGCAGCCAAGATTTGACAGGGGGAAATTCACCCCTCCACTTT
TRBD1,.,TRBJ1-5,TRBV27,CASSLEGGGQPQHF,TGTGCCAGCAGCCTGGAAGGGGGCGGTCAGCCCCAGCATTTT
TRBD1,once,TRBJ2-5,TRBV14,CASSPSGQGFLETQYF,TGTGCCAGCAGCCCGAGTGGACAGGGATTTTTGGAGACCCAGTACTTC
TRBD1,.,TRBJ1-2,TRBV10-1,CASSGQGNYGYTF,TGCGCCAGCTCTGGACAGGGGAACTATGGCTACACCTTC
.,.,TRBJ1-1,TRBV5-1,CASSRNPGTSGEAFF,TGCGCCAGCAGCCGAAACCCCGGGACATCCGGTGAAGCTTTCTTT
.,.,TRBJ2-3,TRBV7-2,CASSPSTDTQYF,TGTGCCAGCAGCCCGAGCACAGATACGCAGTATTTT
.,.,TRBJ2-2,TRBV2,CASHGGAGWDTGELFF,TGTGCCAGCCATGGGGGGGCCGGATGGGATACCGGGGAGCTGTTTTTT
.,.,TRBJ2-5,TRBV7-2,CASSSGLGTQYF,TGTGCCAGCAGCTCAGGGTTGGGGACCCAGTACTTC
.,once,TRBJ1-2,TRBV10-3,CAISRTGDYGYTF,TGTGCCATCAGCCGAACGGGGGACTATGGCTACACCTTC
.,.,TRBJ1-2,TRBV7-2,CASSTRVGGPYGYTF,TGTGCCAGCAGCACAAGGGTGGGGGGACCTTATGGCTACACCTTC
TRBD2,.,TRBJ2-5,TRBV5-4,CASSSPPGGVTPGLRETQYF,TGTGCCAGCAGCTCCCCCCCGGGGGGGGTAACACCGGGACTCAGAGAGACCCAGTACTTC
.,.,TRBJ1-2,TRBV5-6,CASSSQGNIGYTF,TGTGCCAGCAGCTCACAGGGTAATATCGGCTACACCTTC
.,once,TRBJ1-6,TRBV12-3/TRBV12-4,CASSQDTYSPLHF,TGTGCCAGCAGCCAGGACACATATTCACCCCTCCACTTT
.,.,TRBJ1-1,TRBV4-1,CASSQDRNVDTEAFF,TGCGCCAGCAGCCAAGACAGGAATGTCGACACTGAAGCTTTCTTT
.,few,TRBJ1-5,TRBV7-2,CASSLGGLGQPQHF,TGTGCCAGCAGCTTAGGGGGACTCGGACAGCCCCAGCATTTT
.,.,TRBJ2-4,TRBV7-9,CASSPSRILYF,TGTGCCAGCAGCCCTAGTAGGATCCTCTACTTC